This T cell receptor (beta chain) was observed in a study of blood T cell repertoires in COVID-19. At the level of the study: The analysed material was cDNA or gDNA that came from T cells, B-cell-depleted T cells, or PBMCs.

In the original workflow: From reference gene primer amplification, estimates of nucleated cell counts were derived. Data came from immunoSEQ multiplex PCR; TCRdb stores just in-frame clones and leaves some out. The DNA was the basis for D and trimming; V, J and clone size are from that table. Of approximately 16,000 clones detected, around 86% appear once; the ten largest clones hold 22%. Input material: peripheral blood. The receptor's source is an elderly man with active or convalescent COVID-19.

The CDR3, as DNA: TGTGCCAGCATTGAGGGAGGTCAATCCTCCGGCACCATATATTTT. Protein product: CASIEGGQSSGTIYF. The rearrangement links TRBV28 to TRBJ1-3; D unclear. The germline CDR1 and CDR2 sequences are MDHEN and SYDVKM. V lost 7 bases and J lost 9, with 22 bases in between. This CDR3 contains 15 residues.